What follows are 10 T cell receptor beta chains derived from one specimen sequenced in a study of blood T cell repertoires in COVID-19 (TCRdb year 2020). To prepare the library, the immunoSEQ multiplex PCR assay was applied. This is the immuneACCESS table as TCRdb keeps it, with only in-frame sequences that have V and J called. A part of the clones is gone; compared with another copy, unresolved V genes explain less than half, and the rest is unexplained. The table for this sample lists 250,000 to 300,000 clones; around nine tenths of them were counted only once. The ten largest clones represent roughly 10% of the sample. The sequenced sample was PBMCs or T cells enriched from blood (not recorded which). These receptor sequences come from a man in his forties who had recovered from COVID-19.

The rearrangement links TRBV19 to TRBJ2-7, with a possible D match to TRBD1 (6 bases). The germline V gene has CDR1 LNHDA and CDR2 SQIVND (reference sequence). V shed 1 base and J shed 7 bases, with 17 bases lying between them. The CDR3 runs 15 residues. CDR3 sequence reads: CASSIAGRGIIEQYF. CDR3 in DNA: TGTGCCAGTAGTATAGCCGGAAGGGGGATAATTGAGCAGTACTTC.

The chain is built from TRBV11-2 and TRBJ2-6; D unresolved. Germline V gene data show CDR1 as SGHAT and CDR2 as FQNNGV. V lost 6 bases to trimming and J lost 2 bases, with 14 bases between them. This CDR3 is built from 16 residues. The CDR3 protein is CASRSPRQTGANVLTF. CDR3 sequence (DNA): TGTGCCAGCAGAAGCCCGCGACAAACTGGGGCCAACGTCCTGACTTTC.

The chain is built from TRBV18 and TRBJ1-4; D not certain. V was cut by 3 bases and J by 5 bases, with 7 bases left in between. CDR1 is KGHSH, CDR2 LQKENI, per germline. The CDR3 is 13 residues long. CDR3 sequence (DNA): TGTGCCAGCTCACCGAGCAAGAATGAAAAACTGTTTTTT. Its translation is CASSPSKNEKLFF.

The V gene is TRBV11-2, the J gene TRBJ1-2, with 9 bases lining up with TRBD1. Trimming took 5 bases from V and 7 from J; bases not matched to a gene: 11. The CDR3 is 15 residues long. CDR1 SGHAT and CDR2 FQNNGV come from the germline V gene. The CDR3 protein is CASSAEGQGVGGYTF. As DNA, the CDR3 is TGTGCCAGCAGCGCCGAGGGACAGGGTGTAGGTGGCTACACCTTC.

The chain joins TRBV15 to TRBJ2-1; 9 bases match TRBD2. Trimming took 1 base from V and 3 from J; bases not matched to a gene: 4. CDR1 is LNHNV, CDR2 YYDKDF, per germline (reference sequence). CDR3 length equals 16 residues. CDR3 protein: CATSRVAGAGYNEQFF. CDR3 coding DNA: TGTGCCACCAGCAGAGTAGCGGGGGCGGGCTACAATGAGCAGTTCTTC. Full variable domain (outside the CDR3, taken from reference TRBV15 and TRBJ2-1): DAMVIQNPRYQVTQFGKPVTLSCSQTLNHNVMYWYQQKSSQAPKLLFHYYDKDFNNEADTPDNFQSRRPNTSFCFLDIRSPGLGDTAMYLCATSRVAGAGYNEQFFGPGTRLTVL.

The chain recombines TRBV7-9 with TRBJ1-1; D is unclear. Germline lookup yields CDR1 SEHNR and CDR2 FQNEAQ (reference sequence). Deletions cut 1 base from V and 1 base from J, with 7 bases between. The CDR3 totals 14 residues. The CDR3 loop reads CASSLVVKNTEAFF. The CDR3 nucleotides read TGTGCCAGCAGCTTAGTAGTCAAGAACACTGAAGCTTTCTTT.

The gene calls are TRBV7-8 and TRBJ2-3; the match to TRBD2 covers 7 bases. Germline trimming cut 0 bases from V and 3 bases from J; bases unmatched to any gene: 3. Germline values: CDR1 SGHVS, CDR2 FQNEAQ. The CDR3 length is 15 residues. This CDR3 reads CASSLAGLVTDTQYF. CDR3 in DNA: TGTGCCAGCAGCTTAGCCGGACTAGTTACAGATACGCAGTATTTT.

The V gene is TRBV5-1, the J gene TRBJ1-4; D is possibly TRBD1 (6 bases). CDR1 SGHRS and CDR2 YFSETQ come from the germline V gene. V lost 0 bases and J 7 bases, leaving 13 bases between the germline ends. The CDR3 extends over 15 amino acids. CDR3 sequence (DNA): TGCGCCAGCAGCTTGGACTTGGCAGGGGTTGAAAAACTGTTTTTT. As protein: CASSLDLAGVEKLFF.

The V call is TRBV19, the J call TRBJ2-2, with TRBD2 matching over 12 bases. CDR1 LNHDA and CDR2 SQIVND come from the germline V gene (reference sequence). The CDR3 spans 16 residues. V was pared by 9 bases and J by 2 bases, with 7 bases of the junction left unmatched. The CDR3 nucleotides are TGTGCCAGCTCCGGGACTAGCGGGCTTAACACCGGGGAGCTGTTTTTT. Its translation is CASSGTSGLNTGELFF.

The chain has TRBV9 and TRBJ1-1; D possibly corresponds to TRBD1 (6 bases). The CDR3 loop spans 15 amino acids. The V and J ends lost 0 bases and 2 bases respectively, with 11 bases between them. Germline CDR1 SGDLS, CDR2 YYNGEE. The DNA of the CDR3 is TGTGCCAGCAGCGTAGGGGCAGGGGATAACACTGAAGCTTTCTTT. As protein: CASSVGAGDNTEAFF.